These 7 T cell receptor beta chains were all obtained from the same sample, sequenced in a study of cytomegalovirus exposure and HLA in healthy donors. The assay was immunoSEQ multiplex PCR, and TCRdb's table has in-frame clones only and misses some. Of fewer than 95,000 clones listed, around 82% were seen once; the top ten hold 9% to 14%. Sequences were obtained from PBMCs. The receptors here all came from a woman in her late teens or twenties in good health and CMV-seropositive.

This chain joins TRBV19 and TRBJ2-6; D is possibly TRBD1 (5 bases). The CDR3 contains 15 residues. Germline CDR1 and CDR2: LNHDA and SQIVND (reference sequence). The ends were cut back, 5 bases at V and 0 bases at J, with 8 bases in the middle. The CDR3 loop reads CASSDSHSGANVLTF. For the CDR3, the DNA is TGTGCCAGTAGTGACAGTCACTCTGGGGCCAACGTCCTGACTTTC.

The CDR3 protein is CAISDRAGGYRYEQYF. Written as DNA, the CDR3 is TGTGCCATCAGTGATCGGGCAGGGGGCTATAGATACGAGCAGTACTTC. V is TRBV10-3 and J is TRBJ2-7; the match to TRBD1 covers 8 bases. Germline trimming cut 3 bases from V and 4 bases from J; bases unmatched to any gene: 11. The CDR3 is 16 residues long. The V gene's germline CDR1 is ENHRY and CDR2 SYGVKD.

The V call is TRBV5-6, the J call TRBJ1-5; TRBD1 matches 8 bases. Germline loops: CDR1 SGHDT, CDR2 YYEEEE. J gave up 11 bases and V 6 bases, and 22 bases lay outside the gene matches. The CDR3 length is 17 residues. The CDR3 loop is CASNSMTTGGGEGAQHF. For the CDR3, the DNA is TGTGCCAGCAACTCTATGACCACAGGGGGTGGCGAAGGGGCCCAGCATTTT.

A single count supports this clone. The rearrangement uses TRBV6-5 and TRBJ2-2; 7 bases agree with TRBD1. V dropped 6 bases and J dropped 5; count of bases not matched to a gene: 9. This CDR3 has 15 amino acids. Germline CDR1 is MNHEY and CDR2 is SVGAGI. The CDR3 nucleotides are TGTGCCAGCAGGGAAAGACAGGGAGCGACCGGGGAGCTGTTTTTT. Translation gives CASRERQGATGELFF.

This sequence joins TRBV7-6 and TRBJ2-3; 12 bases agree with TRBD2. There are 20 residues in the CDR3. The germline V gene has CDR1 SGHVS and CDR2 FNYEAQ. V was clipped by 0 bases and J by 1 base; unmatched bases: 11. The CDR3 spells CASSLAGLAGGFVGTDTQYF. The CDR3 nucleotides are TGTGCCAGCAGCTTAGCGGGGCTAGCGGGGGGGTTTGTCGGCACAGATACGCAGTATTTT.

The V call is TRBV19, the J call TRBJ1-1; possible D gene TRBD1, 5 bases. In germline, CDR1 is LNHDA, CDR2 SQIVND (reference sequence). The CDR3 consists of 16 residues. V gave up 8 bases and J gave up 1 base, with 20 bases separating them. The CDR3 DNA reads TGTGCCAGTCCACCGGGACTTTTTCCGTCGAACACTGAAGCTTTCTTT. Protein: CASPPGLFPSNTEAFF.

The V call is TRBV2, the J call TRBJ1-4; D ambiguous. The V and J ends lost 8 bases and 7 bases respectively, with 20 bases between them. Looked up from germline, CDR1 is SNHLY and CDR2 is FYNNEI. The CDR3 loop spans 15 amino acids. The CDR3 here is CASFGPITFGEKLFF. The CDR3 nucleotides are TGTGCCAGCTTTGGGCCGATTACTTTTGGTGAAAAACTGTTTTTT.